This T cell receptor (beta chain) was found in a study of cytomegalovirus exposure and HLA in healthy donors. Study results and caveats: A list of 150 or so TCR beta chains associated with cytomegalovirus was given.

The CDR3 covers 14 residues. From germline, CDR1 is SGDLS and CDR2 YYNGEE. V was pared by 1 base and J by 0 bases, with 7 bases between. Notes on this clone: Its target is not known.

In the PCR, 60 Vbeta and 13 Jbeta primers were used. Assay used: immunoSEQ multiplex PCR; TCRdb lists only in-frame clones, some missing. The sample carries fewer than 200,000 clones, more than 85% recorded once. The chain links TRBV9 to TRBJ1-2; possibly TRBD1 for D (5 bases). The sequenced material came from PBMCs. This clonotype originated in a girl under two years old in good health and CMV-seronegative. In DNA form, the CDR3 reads TGTGCCAGCAGCGTACAGGGTGCTAACTATGGCTACACCTTC. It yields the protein CASSVQGANYGYTF. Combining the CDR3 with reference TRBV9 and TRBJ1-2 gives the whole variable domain DSGVTQTPKHLITATGQRVTLRCSPRSGDLSVYWYQQSLDQGLQFLIQYYNGEERAKGNILERFSAQQFPDLHSELNLSSLELGDSALYFCASSVQGANYGYTFGSGTRLTVV.